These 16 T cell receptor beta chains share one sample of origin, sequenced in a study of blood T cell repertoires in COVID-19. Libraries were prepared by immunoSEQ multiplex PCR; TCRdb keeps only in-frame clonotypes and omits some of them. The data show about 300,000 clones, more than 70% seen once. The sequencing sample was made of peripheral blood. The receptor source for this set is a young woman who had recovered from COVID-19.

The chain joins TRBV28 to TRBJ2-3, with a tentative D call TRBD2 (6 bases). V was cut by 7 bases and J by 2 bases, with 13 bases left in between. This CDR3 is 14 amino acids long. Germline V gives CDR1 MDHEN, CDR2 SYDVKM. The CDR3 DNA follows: TGTGCCAGCAAGATTGGGGGGTCCACAGATACGCAGTATTTT. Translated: CASKIGGSTDTQYF.

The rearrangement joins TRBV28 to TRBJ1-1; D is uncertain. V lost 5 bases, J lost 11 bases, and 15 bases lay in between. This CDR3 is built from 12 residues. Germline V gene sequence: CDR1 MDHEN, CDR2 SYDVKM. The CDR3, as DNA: TGTGCCAGCAGTCTTGAGGGCCAGAGGGCTTTCTTT. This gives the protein CASSLEGQRAFF.

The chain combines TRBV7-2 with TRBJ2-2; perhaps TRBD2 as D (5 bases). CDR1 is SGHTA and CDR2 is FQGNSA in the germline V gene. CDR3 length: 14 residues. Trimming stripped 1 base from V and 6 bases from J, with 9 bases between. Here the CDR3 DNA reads TGTGCCAGCAGCTTAGGCTACGGGGCCGGGGAGCTGTTTTTT. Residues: CASSLGYGAGELFF.

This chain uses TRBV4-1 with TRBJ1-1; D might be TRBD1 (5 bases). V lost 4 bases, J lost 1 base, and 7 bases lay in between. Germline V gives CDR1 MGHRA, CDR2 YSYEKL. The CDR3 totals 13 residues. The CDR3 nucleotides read TGCGCCAGCAGCCGCACAGGGAACACTGAAGCTTTCTTT. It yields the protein CASSRTGNTEAFF.

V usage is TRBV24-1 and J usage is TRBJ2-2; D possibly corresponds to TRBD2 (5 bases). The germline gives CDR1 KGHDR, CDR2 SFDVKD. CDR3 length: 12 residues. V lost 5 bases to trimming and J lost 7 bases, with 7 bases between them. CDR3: CATSGGFGELFF. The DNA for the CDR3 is TGTGCCACCAGTGGAGGGTTCGGGGAGCTGTTTTTT.

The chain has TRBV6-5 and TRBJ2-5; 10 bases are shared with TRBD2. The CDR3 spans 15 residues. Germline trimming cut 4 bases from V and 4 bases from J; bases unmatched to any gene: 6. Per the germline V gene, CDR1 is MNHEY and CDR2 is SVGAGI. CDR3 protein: CASSSSPSGGETQYF. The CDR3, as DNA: TGTGCCAGCAGTTCCTCCCCTAGCGGGGGAGAGACCCAGTACTTC.

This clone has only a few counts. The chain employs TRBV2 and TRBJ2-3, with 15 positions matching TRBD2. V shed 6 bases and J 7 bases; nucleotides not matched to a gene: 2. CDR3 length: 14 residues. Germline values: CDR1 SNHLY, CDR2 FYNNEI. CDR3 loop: CASRGLAGGHTQYF. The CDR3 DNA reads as TGTGCCAGCAGGGGACTAGCGGGGGGCCATACGCAGTATTTT.

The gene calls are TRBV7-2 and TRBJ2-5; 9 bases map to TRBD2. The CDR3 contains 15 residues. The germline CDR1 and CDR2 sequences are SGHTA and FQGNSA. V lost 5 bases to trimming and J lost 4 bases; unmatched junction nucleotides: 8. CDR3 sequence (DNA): TGTGCCAGCAGCCCCCGGACTAGCGTAGCAGAGACCCAGTACTTC. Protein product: CASSPRTSVAETQYF.

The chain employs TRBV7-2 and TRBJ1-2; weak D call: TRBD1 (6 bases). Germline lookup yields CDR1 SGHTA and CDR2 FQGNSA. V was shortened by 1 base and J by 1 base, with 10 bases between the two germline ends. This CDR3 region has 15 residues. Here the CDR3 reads CASSLVGGHNYGYTF. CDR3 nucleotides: TGTGCCAGCAGCTTAGTAGGGGGTCATAACTATGGCTACACCTTC.

The CDR3 nucleotides are TGTGCCAGCAGCTTGGCCGGGGGGAGCTCCTACGAGCAGTACTTC. Its protein product is CASSLAGGSSYEQYF. This sequence joins TRBV5-4 and TRBJ2-7; 7 nucleotides align to TRBD2. CDR1 and CDR2 from the germline V gene are SGHNT and YYREEE (reference sequence). CDR3 length equals 15 residues. Losses at the gene ends were 0 bases for V and 0 bases for J; bases not matched to a gene: 3.

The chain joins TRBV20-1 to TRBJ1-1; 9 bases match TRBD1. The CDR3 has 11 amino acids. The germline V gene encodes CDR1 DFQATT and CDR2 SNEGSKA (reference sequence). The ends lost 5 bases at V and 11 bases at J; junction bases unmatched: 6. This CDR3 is CSAGQGRGAFF. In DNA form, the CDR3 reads TGCAGTGCTGGACAGGGGCGGGGGGCTTTCTTT.

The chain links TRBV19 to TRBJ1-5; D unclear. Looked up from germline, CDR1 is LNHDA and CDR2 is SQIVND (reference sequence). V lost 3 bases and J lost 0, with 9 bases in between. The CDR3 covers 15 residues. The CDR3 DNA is TGTGCCAGTAGTATCTATGAGGATAGCAATCAGCCCCAGCATTTT. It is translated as CASSIYEDSNQPQHF.

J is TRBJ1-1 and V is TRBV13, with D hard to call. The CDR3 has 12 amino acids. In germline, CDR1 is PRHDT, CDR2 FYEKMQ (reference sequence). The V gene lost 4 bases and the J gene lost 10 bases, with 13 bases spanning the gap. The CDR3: CASSSRVTVAFF. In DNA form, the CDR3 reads TGTGCCAGCAGCTCTCGTGTCACGGTAGCTTTCTTT.

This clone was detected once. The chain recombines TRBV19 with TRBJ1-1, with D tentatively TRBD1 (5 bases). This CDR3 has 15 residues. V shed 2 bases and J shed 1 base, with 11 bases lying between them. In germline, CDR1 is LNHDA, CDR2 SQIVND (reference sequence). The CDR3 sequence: CASSILETANTEAFF. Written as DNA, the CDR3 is TGTGCCAGTAGTATACTTGAGACAGCGAACACTGAAGCTTTCTTT.

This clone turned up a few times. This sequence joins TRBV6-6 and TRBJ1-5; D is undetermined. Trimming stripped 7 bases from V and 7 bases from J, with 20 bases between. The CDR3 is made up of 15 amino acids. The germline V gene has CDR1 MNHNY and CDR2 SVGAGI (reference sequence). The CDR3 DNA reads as TGTGCCAGCACCATACTGTTCGACTTAGGACAGCCCCAGCATTTT. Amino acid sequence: CASTILFDLGQPQHF.

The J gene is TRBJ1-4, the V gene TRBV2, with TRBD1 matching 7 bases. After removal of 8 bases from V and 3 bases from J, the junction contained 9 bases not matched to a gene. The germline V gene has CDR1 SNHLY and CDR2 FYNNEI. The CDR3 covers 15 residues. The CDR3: CASDRTGQSNEKLFF. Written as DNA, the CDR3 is TGTGCCAGCGATCGGACAGGACAGTCTAATGAAAAACTGTTTTTT.